Listed below are T cell receptor beta chains from one sample, sequenced in a study of OX40 agonist ivuxolimab in advanced cancers. Using immunoSEQ multiplex PCR, the repertoire was profiled, and TCRdb retains in-frame clones only, with some absent. Of approximately 58,000 clones listed, approximately 89% are singletons. The sequences come from CD4+ or CD8+ T cells sorted from blood, collected in a trial of the OX40 agonist ivuxolimab. The source is an adult with an advanced solid tumor such as melanoma, head and neck, liver or kidney cancer. CDR3s include the opening cysteine and the closing phenylalanine or tryptophan. The D gene is left open where the match is weak. Expanded clones are given a class, and other clones once, few, many or no size at all.

>TRBJ1-5|13|TRBV7-2|.|.
CASTGDPSQPQHF
TGTGCCAGCACCGGAGACCCTTCGCAGCCCCAGCATTTT
>TRBJ2-3|15|TRBV5-1|once|.
CASSFVVGGTDTQYF
TGCGCCAGCAGCTTCGTGGTGGGTGGCACAGATACGCAGTATTTT
>TRBJ2-3|16|TRBV2|.|.
CASTLGVLLISDTQYF
TGTGCCAGCACCCTGGGGGTCCTCCTTATCTCAGATACGCAGTATTTT
>TRBJ2-1|16|TRBV10-1|.|.
CASSEAGAPGYNEQFF
TGCGCCAGCAGTGAGGCCGGGGCTCCGGGGTACAATGAGCAGTTCTTC
>TRBJ2-1|19|TRBV7-2|.|TRBD2
CASSPRTSGSFWGYNEQFF
TGTGCCAGCAGCCCGAGGACTAGCGGGAGTTTTTGGGGTTACAATGAGCAGTTCTTC
>TRBJ2-2|13|TRBV6-6|once|.
CASSPPHTGELFF
TGTGCCAGCAGCCCCCCGCACACCGGGGAGCTGTTTTTT
>TRBJ1-5|16|TRBV5-1|once|.
CASSKGLSQGRQPQHF
TGCGCCAGCAGCAAGGGCTTGTCGCAGGGGAGACAGCCCCAGCATTTT
>TRBJ1-3|15|TRBV30|.|.
CAWSVLGDSGNTIYF
TGTGCCTGGAGTGTACTGGGCGACTCTGGAAACACCATATATTTT
>TRBJ2-7|12|TRBV30|.|.
CAWSVQGYEQYF
TGTGCCTGGAGTGTGCAGGGCTACGAGCAGTACTTC
>TRBJ1-1|15|TRBV30|.|.
CAWDQDPTGSTEAFF
TGTGCCTGGGACCAAGACCCGACAGGATCCACTGAAGCTTTCTTT
>TRBJ2-1|16|TRBV7-9|.|.
CASSLLLGPGNNEQFF
TGTGCCAGCAGCTTACTTCTAGGGCCGGGAAACAATGAGCAGTTCTTC
>TRBJ1-3|15|TRBV5-4|.|TRBD1
CASSLGGTAGNTIYF
TGTGCCAGCAGCTTGGGCGGGACAGCTGGAAACACCATATATTTT
>TRBJ2-7|15|TRBV6-5|.|TRBD2
CASSRGGRAEGEQYF
TGTGCCAGCAGCAGGGGCGGGAGGGCCGAGGGCGAGCAGTACTTC
>TRBJ2-1|18|TRBV7-2|.|.
CASSLAAPWGSPYNEQFF
TGTGCCAGCAGCTTAGCGGCGCCCTGGGGTAGTCCCTACAATGAGCAGTTCTTC
>TRBJ2-7|13|TRBV28|.|TRBD1
CASGTGETYEQYF
TGTGCCAGCGGGACAGGGGAAACCTACGAGCAGTACTTC
>TRBJ2-3|15|TRBV5-6|.|TRBD2
CASSPRTSDTDTQYF
TGTGCCAGCAGCCCCAGGACTAGCGATACAGATACGCAGTATTTT
>TRBJ2-1|16|TRBV19|.|TRBD2
CASSSPGTSGYNEQFF
TGTGCCAGTAGCTCACCCGGGACTAGCGGGTACAATGAGCAGTTCTTC
>TRBJ2-1|16|TRBV18|.|.
CASSPLLAGRYNEQFF
TGTGCCAGCTCCCCGCTTTTGGCGGGACGGTACAATGAGCAGTTCTTC
>TRBJ2-1|14|TRBV7-5|.|.
CVPEPGGPYNEQFF
TGTGTCCCGGAGCCGGGAGGTCCCTACAATGAGCAGTTCTTC
>TRBJ1-1|12|TRBV7-2|.|.
CASSRRGAEAFF
TGTGCCAGCAGCCGGAGGGGAGCTGAAGCTTTCTTT
>TRBJ2-7|16|TRBV5-1|.|TRBD2
CASSLEGLAGGYEQYF
TGCGCCAGCAGCTTGGAGGGCTTAGCGGGCGGCTACGAGCAGTACTTC
>TRBJ2-1|16|TRBV2|.|TRBD2
CASSDQGTSGKREQFF
TGTGCCAGCAGTGACCAAGGGACTAGCGGGAAGCGTGAGCAGTTCTTC
>TRBJ1-5|21|TRBV19|.|TRBD1
CASSILASWDRGPRGDQPQHF
TGTGCCAGTAGTATCCTAGCGTCCTGGGACAGGGGGCCAAGGGGAGATCAGCCCCAGCATTTT
>TRBJ2-6|16|TRBV19|.|.
CASSHMARVGANVLTF
TGTGCCAGTAGCCACATGGCCAGGGTTGGGGCCAACGTCCTGACTTTC
>TRBJ2-1|15|TRBV18|.|TRBD2
CASSDTSGSVNEQFF
TGTGCCAGCTCAGATACTAGCGGGAGTGTCAATGAGCAGTTCTTC
>TRBJ1-1|15|TRBV18|.|TRBD1
CASSPSEGALTEAFF
TGTGCCAGCTCACCCTCGGAGGGGGCGTTGACTGAAGCTTTCTTT
>TRBJ1-2|15|TRBV5-4|.|.
CASSLSTGLGYGYTF
TGTGCCAGCAGCTTGTCTACAGGGCTCGGCTATGGCTACACCTTC
>TRBJ2-7|15|TRBV19|.|TRBD2
CASSPETSGSYEQYF
TGTGCCAGTAGTCCCGAGACTAGCGGGTCCTACGAGCAGTACTTC
>TRBJ2-1|13|TRBV11-2|.|.
CASSPLVYNEQFF
TGTGCCAGCAGCCCACTAGTGTACAATGAGCAGTTCTTC
>TRBJ2-7|14|TRBV14|once|.
CASSRGALAYEQYF
TGTGCCAGCAGCCGGGGGGCGCTGGCCTACGAGCAGTACTTC
>TRBJ1-2|14|TRBV29-1|.|.
CSVGRPRDNYGYTF
TGCAGCGTTGGAAGGCCCCGGGACAACTATGGCTACACCTTC
>TRBJ1-4|15|TRBV19|.|TRBD1
CASSNPRGSNEKLFF
TGTGCCAGTAGTAACCCCAGGGGGTCTAATGAAAAACTGTTTTTT